This TCR beta chain was identified in a study of T-cell memory formation after mild COVID-19. The CDR3 has 13 residues. V lost 5 bases to trimming and J lost 5 bases; unmatched junction nucleotides: 6. CDR1 and CDR2 (germline): SEHNR, FQNEAQ (reference sequence). TCRdb reanalysed the 5' RACE reads using MiXCR and keeps one entry per CDR3 protein. The data contain 40,000 to 45,000 distinct CDR3 sequences, nearly 9.5% of them singletons. General observations from the study: Confirmation of SARS-CoV-2 specificity was lacking for second-wave clones peaking day 37. That cross-reactive memory joined was suggested by some responding clones appearing in pre-infection memory.

As to this clonotype: Its antigen is undetermined.

Sample: PBMCs or a T cell subset sorted from them (not recorded which). This receptor was obtained from an adult woman who had mild COVID-19 (a few samples of this study predate the infection). Cell type and time point are not known. The chain employs TRBV7-9 and TRBJ2-7; 7 bases are shared with TRBD1. This CDR3 is CASSPTGINEQYF. In DNA form, the CDR3 reads TGTGCCAGCAGCCCGACAGGGATCAACGAGCAGTACTTC.